A selection of T cell receptor beta chains follows, all from one sample in a study of blood T cell repertoires in COVID-19. Profiling relied on immunoSEQ multiplex PCR, and the TCRdb table lists in-frame clones only, not all of them. Seen here are roughly 200,000 clones, roughly 87% observed once, and the top ten hold 10%. Sequencing input: PBMCs or T cells enriched from blood (not recorded which). Receptor source: a man aged 18 to 35 with acute COVID-19. The CDR3 runs from the conserved cysteine through the conserved F or W. The order of the fields is clone size, J gene, V gene, CDR3 protein. Clone size, where shown, is once, few, many, or a class for clones that have expanded.

NA | TRBJ1-2 | TRBV11-2 | CASSSSAGQGVGFYGYTF
NA | TRBJ2-1 | TRBV29-1 | CSVDTGTRYNEQFF
NA | TRBJ2-7 | TRBV11-3 | CASSSNPPLAPTYEQYF
once | TRBJ2-1 | TRBV13 | CASSFTGLAGGNEQFF
NA | TRBJ1-2 | TRBV14 | CASSQQDAGTVFGYTF
NA | TRBJ1-1 | TRBV29-1 | CSAGQGGTEAFF
NA | TRBJ1-1 | TRBV7-3 | CASSRQQDSRAFF
NA | TRBJ2-3 | TRBV28 | CASSSRGTDTQYF
NA | TRBJ2-2 | TRBV2 | CASSDLSGGTGELFF
once | TRBJ2-1 | TRBV4-3 | CASSQDWEREGLEQFF
NA | TRBJ1-2 | TRBV5-1 | CASSQRTGGLINYGYTF
NA | TRBJ1-1 | TRBV24-1 | CATRDRGRTEAFF
NA | TRBJ2-1 | TRBV28 | CASTLGTSDNEQFF
once | TRBJ2-3 | TRBV10-3 | CAISEWGTSGSPDTQYF
NA | TRBJ2-2 | TRBV24-1 | CATSDYTRDTGELFF
NA | TRBJ2-3 | TRBV20-1 | CSARRSDTQYF
NA | TRBJ2-3 | TRBV19 | CATVSRTGENTQYF
NA | TRBJ2-3 | TRBV10-1 | CASSERTGGDTQYF
NA | TRBJ2-7 | TRBV27 | CASSLAGQGNLEQYF
NA | TRBJ1-1 | TRBV28 | CASSLYGQMNTEAFF
NA | TRBJ1-1 | TRBV5-1 | CASSPGTGGLLSTEAFF
NA | TRBJ2-1 | TRBV11-3 | CASSYIYPPEQFF
few | TRBJ1-1 | TRBV27 | CASSSSWGAGTEAFF
NA | TRBJ2-2 | TRBV9 | CASSVDLPGELFF
NA | TRBJ2-7 | TRBV28 | CASRQLAGETYEQYF
NA | TRBJ2-2 | TRBV29-1 | CSVRANTGELFF
once | TRBJ1-2 | TRBV6-5 | CASSYRPQYGYTF
NA | TRBJ2-7 | TRBV3-1/TRBV3-2 | CASSQPTASGVSYEQYF
once | TRBJ2-5 | TRBV28 | CASSLASGRSETQYF
NA | TRBJ2-1 | TRBV29-1 | CSVEMLTNEQFF
NA | TRBJ1-1 | TRBV28 | CASSLSGYTEAFF
NA | TRBJ2-3 | TRBV24-1 | CATSDLLALAGSTDTQYF
NA | TRBJ2-7 | TRBV9 | CASSGGQGASYEQYF
NA | TRBJ2-4 | TRBV4-1 | CASSQGGLAGGSKNIQYF
NA | TRBJ2-3 | TRBV28 | CASSLTGGDTQYF
NA | TRBJ2-1 | TRBV27 | CASSFTGYSSYNEQFF